This T cell receptor (beta chain) appears in the sequencing data of a study of CD8+ T cells in alopecia areata. Overall study: For the treated group, dosing was oral tofacitinib at 5 to 10 mg twice daily.

Study outcomes and limitations: Lesional scalp, especially alopecia totalis/universalis, showed higher clonality than normal scalp. Alphabeta T cells residing in normal skin are also sequenced in scalp samples.

With respect to this clone: The antigen remains undetermined.

Sequencing relied on a cDNA template that was reverse transcribed from extracted RNA. The method was immunoSEQ multiplex PCR; TCRdb's version includes in-frame clones alone and lacks a portion of them. This table holds hundreds of thousands of clones, 67% found once. This clonotype was sampled from a human donor with alopecia areata. Source: CD4+ T cells sorted from blood, taken at week 0.

For the CDR3, the DNA is TGTGCCAGCAGCTTCTCGGGGGTCCAAGAGACCCAGTACTTC. This codes for CASSFSGVQETQYF. The chain recombines TRBV7-9 with TRBJ2-5; D is possibly TRBD2 (6 bases). This CDR3 comprises 14 residues. Trimming took 3 bases from V and 1 from J, leaving 9 bases between them. CDR1 is SEHNR and CDR2 is FQNEAQ in the germline V gene (reference sequence).